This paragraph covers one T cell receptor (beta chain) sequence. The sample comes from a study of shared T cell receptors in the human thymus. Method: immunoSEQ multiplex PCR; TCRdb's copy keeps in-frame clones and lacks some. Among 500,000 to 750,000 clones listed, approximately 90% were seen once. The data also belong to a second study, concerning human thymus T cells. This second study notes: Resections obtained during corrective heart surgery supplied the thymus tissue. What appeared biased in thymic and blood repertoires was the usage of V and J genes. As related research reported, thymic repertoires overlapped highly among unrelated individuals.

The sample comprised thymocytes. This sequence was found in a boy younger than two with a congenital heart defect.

The CDR3 loop reads CASSMALAGGDNEQFF. CDR3 sequence (DNA): TGTGCCAGTAGTATGGCCCTAGCGGGAGGGGACAATGAGCAGTTCTTC. V and J are TRBV19 and TRBJ2-1; 12 bases align to TRBD2. The CDR3 contains 16 residues. Per germline, CDR1 LNHDA and CDR2 SQIVND (reference sequence). Trimming at V came to 3 bases and at J to 5 bases, leaving 5 bases not matched to a gene. Full variable domain (remainder filled in from reference TRBV19 and TRBJ2-1): DGGITQSPKYLFRKEGQNVTLSCEQNLNHDAMYWYRQDPGQGLRLIYYSQIVNDFQKGDIAEGYSVSREKKESFPLTVTSAQKNPTAFYLCASSMALAGGDNEQFFGPGTRLTVL.